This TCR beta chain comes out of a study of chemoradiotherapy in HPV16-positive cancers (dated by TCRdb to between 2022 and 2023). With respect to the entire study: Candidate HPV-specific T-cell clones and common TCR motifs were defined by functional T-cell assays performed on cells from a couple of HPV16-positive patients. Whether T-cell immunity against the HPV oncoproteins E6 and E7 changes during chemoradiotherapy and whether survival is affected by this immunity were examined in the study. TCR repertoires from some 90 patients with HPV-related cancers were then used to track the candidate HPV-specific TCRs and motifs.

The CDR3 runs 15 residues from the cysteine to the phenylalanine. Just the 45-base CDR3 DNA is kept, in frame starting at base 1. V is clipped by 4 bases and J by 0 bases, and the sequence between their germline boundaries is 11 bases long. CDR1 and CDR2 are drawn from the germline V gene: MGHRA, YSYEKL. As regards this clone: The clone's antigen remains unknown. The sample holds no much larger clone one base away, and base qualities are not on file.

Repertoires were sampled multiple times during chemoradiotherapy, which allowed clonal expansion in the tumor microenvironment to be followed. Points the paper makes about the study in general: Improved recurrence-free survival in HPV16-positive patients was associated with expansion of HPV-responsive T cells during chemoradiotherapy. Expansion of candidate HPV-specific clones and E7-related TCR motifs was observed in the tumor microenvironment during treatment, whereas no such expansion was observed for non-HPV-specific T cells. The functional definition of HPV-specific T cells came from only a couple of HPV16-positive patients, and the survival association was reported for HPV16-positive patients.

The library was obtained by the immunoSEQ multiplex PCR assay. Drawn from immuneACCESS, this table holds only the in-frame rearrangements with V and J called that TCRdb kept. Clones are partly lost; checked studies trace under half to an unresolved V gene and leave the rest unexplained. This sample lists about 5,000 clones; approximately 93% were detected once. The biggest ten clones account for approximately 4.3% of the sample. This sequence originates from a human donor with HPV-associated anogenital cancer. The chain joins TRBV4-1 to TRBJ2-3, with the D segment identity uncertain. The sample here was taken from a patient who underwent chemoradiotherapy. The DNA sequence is TGCGCCAGCAGCCGCGGATCTTCTAGCACAGATACGCAGTATTTT. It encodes CASSRGSSSTDTQYF.